This T cell receptor beta chain emerged from a study of T cells in Graves' hyperthyroidism and ophthalmopathy. A remark on this clonotype: No antigen is known for it.

Amplification yielded TCR beta CDR3 regions, with RNA transcripts as the source. The HTBI primer set drove a first-round RT-PCR of the TCR CDR3. TCRdb used MiXCR to reprocess the multiplex PCR reads, holding one entry per CDR3 protein. The sample holds some 550,000 distinct CDR3 sequences, about 16% seen once. Diagnoses were made from clinical symptoms, serum measures (thyroxine and TRAb), thyroid ultrasound and orbital computed tomography. Fresh 10 ml peripheral blood yielded PBMCs. Study outcomes and limitations: Blood also held most thyroid clonotypes expanded beyond 0.001. Ophthalmopathy, as predicted by the model, came a median roughly 6.3 months after the prediction.

The receptor comes from a woman aged 40 to 49 with Graves' ophthalmopathy. The sample comprised blood.

The DNA of the CDR3 is TGTGCTAGTGGGGGGACAGTCATCTCTGGAAACACCATATATTTT. Residues: CASGGTVISGNTIYF. This chain joins TRBV12-5 and TRBJ1-3, with 7 bases matching TRBD1. Unmatched junction bases numbered 5, after V lost 6 bases and J lost 0 bases. The CDR3 runs to 15 residues. Germline CDR1 is LGHNT and CDR2 is FRNRAP.